The clone carrying this TCR beta chain has a handful of counts. Antigen: not known. This sample was taken from a study of early T cells in non-severe SARS-CoV-2 infection. Study as a whole: From unsorted whole blood, bulk RNA was sequenced, and the chains remained unpaired. Study results and caveats: Matching results from VDJdb favored anti-spike CD8 responses, leaving private and CD4 specificities undetected.

Individual cDNA molecules received unique molecular identifiers. Each CDR3 protein is one row after TCRdb ran MiXCR on the 5' RACE reads. The sample consists of about 62,000 distinct CDR3 sequences, approximately 9.3% of them appearing once. V lost 3 bases and J 4 bases, leaving 12 bases between the germline ends. The CDR3 contains 14 residues. Sequenced input: whole blood. This chain joins TRBV12-3 or TRBV12-4 and TRBJ2-5, with no clear D. The sequence was collected from an adult who was a healthcare worker with PCR-confirmed SARS-CoV-2 infection or an uninfected control (not recorded which). CDR3 region: CASSLNRKGETQYF. The CDR3 bases are TGTGCCAGCAGTTTGAACAGAAAAGGAGAGACCCAGTACTTC.